What follows describes a single T cell receptor (beta chain). The target of this receptor is not known. The sample holds no much larger clone one base away, and base qualities are not on file. The data originate from a study of radiation and T cells in renal cell carcinoma (dated by TCRdb to 2019 to 2021). For context, the study as a whole: The samples were obtained from a clinical trial, where primary renal cell carcinomas were treated with 15 Gy stereotactic body radiation therapy and then removed by nephrectomy 4 weeks afterward. In total, 53 samples underwent TCR beta sequencing: some 26 tumors plus 27 peripheral blood samples. Across all 55 or so samples, 4,016,671 unique CDR3 nucleotide sequences, encoding about 3,000,000 unique CDR3 amino acid sequences, were identified. What the research found in general, with its limitations: In blood, the top tumor clonotypes increased from baseline to 2 weeks after radiation and then shrank by 4 weeks, which suggests a temporary expansion of tumor-resident clones. No pretreatment tumor biopsies were available, so the baseline intratumoral presence of clonotypes could not be determined. The single-armed trial design could not address effects of radiation dose or scheduling on the TCR repertoire. Changes in the blood repertoire were not tracked past 4 weeks after treatment.

The CDR3 sequence holds 14 residues, the cysteine and phenylalanine included. The CDR3 DNA has 42 bases and is translated from base 1. V loses 3 bases, J loses 4 bases, and the germline ends lie 12 bases apart. CDR1 and CDR2 are read off the germline V gene as MGHDK and SYGVNS. Following the manufacturer's recommendations, the immunoSEQ kit was used to generate TCR beta libraries from genomic DNA. To prepare libraries, a first multiplex PCR with proprietary primers was run, followed by a second PCR that added unique barcodes, and a bead cleanup was done after each round. Each sample batch included a kit-provided positive control reaction and a negative control reaction. The final libraries were assessed on an Agilent 4200 TapeStation D1000 ScreenTape, pooled by volume, and quantified by qPCR. Sequencing ran on an Illumina NextSeq500 with a MidOutput 150-cycle cartridge, using 156 Read1 and 15 Index1 cycles with kit custom primers. The pooled library was loaded at around 0.93 pM with about 20% PhiX control spiked in. Processing in the source paper ran as follows. Vendor-processed data were analyzed in R, with a clonotype defined as all T cells sharing the same CDR3 nucleotide sequence. In the clone abundance analyses, frequencies in each sample were normalized to that sample's 10,000 most abundant clones. Public T cell clones, averaging fewer than five per sample, were removed before analysis. An abundance difference of at least 32-fold between compartments was the criterion for calling clonotypes tumor-enriched or baseline blood-enriched. A beta-binomial differential abundance model was used to identify clonotypes that expanded or contracted between blood time points. Similarity between tumor and blood repertoires was quantified using the Baroni-Urbani and Buser coefficient, and groups were compared with two-tailed Wilcoxon tests in R. TCRdb holds this immuneACCESS table with in-frame rearrangements only. Some clones are missing; in checked studies, unresolved V genes explain under half, and the rest has no known cause. The DNA gave D and trimming, while V, J and clone size come from that table. The sample yields under 55,000 clones; around 83% were counted once. The top ten hold 31% of the sample.

The time point tag for this specimen amounts to: baseline pretreatment blood. The sample's treatment or condition label is to be understood as: 15 Gy SBRT to primary tumor, nephrectomy 4 weeks later. To follow tumor-enriched clonotypes, serial peripheral blood was collected from radiation-treated patients at baseline and at 2 weeks and 4 weeks after SBRT. Every patient's renal cell carcinoma showed clear cell pathology. The QIAamp DNA Blood Mini Kit (Qiagen) was used to prepare genomic DNA for TCR sequencing. The analyses included just those samples that passed every quality control check. This TCR derives from a woman in her 70s with renal cell carcinoma. Sequenced material: blood, taken from a patient whose treatment included radiotherapy and nephrectomy. Rearrangement joined TRBV25-1 to TRBJ2-5; the D gene is perhaps TRBD1, from 7 matching bases. The CDR3 has the sequence CASSDRGAGETQYF. The nucleotides are TGTGCCAGCAGTGACAGGGGGGCGGGAGAGACCCAGTACTTC.